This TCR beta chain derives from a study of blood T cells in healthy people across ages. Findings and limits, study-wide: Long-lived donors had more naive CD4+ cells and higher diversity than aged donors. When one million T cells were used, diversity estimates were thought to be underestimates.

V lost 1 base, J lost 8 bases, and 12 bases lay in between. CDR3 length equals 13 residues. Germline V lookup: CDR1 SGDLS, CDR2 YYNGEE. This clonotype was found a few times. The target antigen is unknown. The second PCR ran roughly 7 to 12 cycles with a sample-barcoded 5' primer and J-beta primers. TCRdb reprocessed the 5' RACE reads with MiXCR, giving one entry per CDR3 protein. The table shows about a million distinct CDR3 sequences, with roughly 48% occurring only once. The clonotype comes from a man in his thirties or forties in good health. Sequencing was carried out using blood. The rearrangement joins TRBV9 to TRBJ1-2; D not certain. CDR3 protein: CASSVSGKGGYTF. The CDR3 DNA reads TGTGCCAGCAGCGTATCCGGAAAGGGCGGCTACACCTTC.